This T cell receptor (beta chain) was recorded in a study of Ad26.COV2.S vaccination and SARS-CoV-2 variants. Treatment noted: roughly 19 received Ad26.COV2.S at low or high dose, single or two shots; about 5 received placebo; per-sample allocation not given. Following the first vaccine or placebo injection, samples were taken on day 63. This CDR3 is 13 amino acids long. Between the trimmed V and J ends, which lost 5 bases and 3 bases, there was a span of 9 bases. Germline V gene sequence: CDR1 KGHDR, CDR2 SFDVKD. This table comes from immunoSEQ multiplex PCR, and its TCRdb copy is limited to in-frame clones, with some not included. The data contain fewer than 400,000 clones, about 90% of them singletons.

The receptor was derived from a person between 18 and 59 years old who received the Ad26.COV2.S COVID-19 vaccine or a placebo. The chain employs TRBV24-1 and TRBJ2-5; no clear D gene. The sample consisted of peripheral blood, taken in a trial of Ad26.COV2.S vaccine versus placebo. CDR3 sequence reads: CATSAGPKETQYF. The CDR3 DNA reads TGTGCCACCAGTGCTGGACCCAAAGAGACCCAGTACTTC.